This entry lists 21 T cell receptor beta chains sequenced from one sample in a study of immune heterogeneity within non-small cell lung tumors. Template material comprised bulk tumor genomic DNA at 600 ng per sample. Far-apart biopsies, several per primary tumor, were taken during surgery. These patients got curative surgery after being newly diagnosed with untreated non-small cell lung cancer. Using 32 V and 13 J primers, multiplex PCR amplified TCR beta CDR3. MiXCR, run by TCRdb on the multiplex PCR reads, gives a single entry per CDR3 protein. This sample carries 2,500 to 3,000 distinct CDR3 sequences, 25% to 30% of them seen once, and the ten largest clones take around 16%. Sequences were obtained from lung tumor tissue. These receptors were taken from a female donor with non-small cell lung cancer.

This clonotype rates as medium-sized. The chain couples TRBV2 to TRBJ1-1, with a weak D call TRBD1 (6 bases). This CDR3 contains 14 residues. The V gene lost 6 bases and the J gene lost 0 bases, with 11 bases spanning the gap. Per germline, CDR1 SNHLY and CDR2 FYNNEI. The CDR3 loop is CASRQGIMNTEAFF. The CDR3 nucleotides read TGTGCCAGCAGACAGGGTATCATGAACACTGAAGCTTTCTTT.

This clonotype has only a few counts. The chain has TRBV10-3 and TRBJ2-3, with 10 bases that match TRBD1. This CDR3 comprises 14 residues. The germline V gene has CDR1 ENHRY and CDR2 SYGVKD. V lost 8 bases to trimming and J lost 3 bases; unmatched junction nucleotides: 5. DNA for the CDR3: TGTGCCATCGGAGACAGGGGGCGGACAGATACGCAGTATTTT. Protein sequence: CAIGDRGRTDTQYF.

Within the sample, this clonotype is medium-sized (0.01 to 0.1%). The rearrangement uses TRBV2 and TRBJ2-7, with 9 positions matching TRBD1. This CDR3 comprises 15 residues. Germline CDR1 and CDR2: SNHLY and FYNNEI. J was trimmed by 5 bases and V by 3 bases; bases with no gene match: 8. The CDR3 DNA reads as TGTGCCAGCAGTGAGTCCCGGGACAGGGTCCACGAGCAGTACTTC. Translation gives CASSESRDRVHEQYF. The full variable domain, its missing parts supplied by reference TRBV2 and TRBJ2-7, is EPEVTQTPSHQVTQMGQEVILRCVPISNHLYFYWYRQILGQKVEFLVSFYNNEISEKSEIFDDQFSVERPDGSNFTLKIRSTKLEDSAMYFCASSESRDRVHEQYFGPGTRLTVT.

This clonotype has a handful of counts. The chain recombines TRBV7-8 with TRBJ2-1; TRBD2 agrees at 13 bases. This CDR3 spans 15 amino acids. Germline loops: CDR1 SGHVS, CDR2 FQNEAQ. V shed 3 bases, J shed 9 bases, and the junction held 5 bases outside the gene matches. As DNA, the CDR3 is TGTGCCAGCAGCTTTACTAGCGGGAGGGCCTCTGAGCAGTTCTTC. Its protein is CASSFTSGRASEQFF.

The chain employs TRBV5-1 and TRBJ1-1; TRBD1 agrees at 7 bases. The junction had 4 bases not matched to a gene; V was cut back by 0 bases and J by 5 bases. Per germline, CDR1 SGHRS and CDR2 YFSETQ. The CDR3 sequence is 14 residues long. The CDR3 loop reads CASSLDRGRTEAFF. The CDR3 nucleotides are TGCGCCAGCAGCTTGGACAGGGGTCGGACTGAAGCTTTCTTT.

The rearrangement links TRBV5-4 to TRBJ2-7, with D uncertain. The germline V gene encodes CDR1 SGHNT and CDR2 YYREEE (reference sequence). The V end lost 2 bases, the J end lost 3 bases, and 9 bases lay between the germline ends. The CDR3 totals 13 residues. The CDR3 loop is CASSFNNFYEQYF. DNA of the CDR3: TGTGCCAGCAGCTTCAATAACTTCTACGAGCAGTACTTC.

V gene TRBV27 combines with J gene TRBJ2-7, with D possibly TRBD2 on 6 matching bases. V lost 4 bases and J 4 bases, leaving 14 bases between the germline ends. CDR1 is MNHEY and CDR2 is SMNVEV in the germline V gene (reference sequence). The CDR3 is 14 amino acids. CDR3 region: CASSSLTEGYEQYF. The CDR3 DNA sequence: TGTGCCAGCAGTTCCTTGACGGAGGGTTACGAGCAGTACTTC.

This clonotype was seen only a few times. The chain links TRBV2 to TRBJ2-7, with 10 bases identical to TRBD1. Unmatched junction bases numbered 4, after V lost 8 bases and J lost 0 bases. CDR3 length: 14 residues. Looked up from germline, CDR1 is SNHLY and CDR2 is FYNNEI. Written as DNA, the CDR3 is TGTGCCAGCCTCCGGGACAGGGGCTCCTACGAGCAGTACTTC. Amino acids: CASLRDRGSYEQYF.

V and J are TRBV12-3 or TRBV12-4 and TRBJ2-7; D not resolved. The CDR3 consists of 13 residues. V lost 3 bases and J 5 bases, leaving 11 bases between the germline ends. This CDR3 reads CASSFSKGDEQYF. The CDR3 region has the DNA TGTGCCAGCAGTTTCTCGAAAGGTGACGAGCAGTACTTC.

This clonotype is large within its sample. The chain recombines TRBV16 with TRBJ2-7; D might be TRBD1 or TRBD2, each matching 5 bases. The germline V gene encodes CDR1 KGHSY and CDR2 FQNENV. V lost 0 bases and J lost 3, with 15 bases in between. The CDR3 contains 16 residues. The CDR3 sequence: CASSQSAGAMNYEQYF. CDR3 coding DNA: TGTGCCAGCAGCCAATCCGCCGGGGCTATGAACTACGAGCAGTACTTC.

This chain connects TRBV12-3 or TRBV12-4 to TRBJ2-3, with D uncertain. CDR3 length: 13 residues. V shed 3 bases and J shed 4 bases, with 8 bases lying between them. CDR3 bases: TGTGCCAGCAGTTTTGACTCGCCAGATACGCAGTATTTT. It yields the protein CASSFDSPDTQYF.

The chain couples TRBV19 to TRBJ1-1; perhaps TRBD1 as D (6 bases). Trimming took off 6 bases at V and 3 bases at J, with 11 bases between the two ends. Germline CDR1 and CDR2: LNHDA and SQIVND (reference sequence). This CDR3 contains 13 residues. This CDR3 is CASSLTGYTEAFF. The CDR3 bases are TGTGCCAGTAGCTTGACAGGCTACACTGAAGCTTTCTTT.

On this clonotype: A read error may account for a junction end that differs from germline. This chain uses TRBV3-1 with TRBJ2-5, with D tentatively TRBD2 (7 bases). Per the germline V gene, CDR1 is LGHDT and CDR2 is YNNKEL (reference sequence). This CDR3 spans 14 amino acids. The CDR3: CANSQGGGQETQYF. The CDR3 nucleotides read TGTGCCAACAGCCAAGGGGGAGGGCAAGAGACCCAGTACTTC.

Turning to this clonotype: One junction end does not reproduce the germline sequence, and a read error may be involved. The chain is built from TRBV13 and TRBJ1-1; tentative D call: TRBD1 (5 bases). Germline V gene lookup returns CDR1 PRHDT and CDR2 FYEKMQ (reference sequence). The CDR3 is 12 residues long. The CDR3 loop reads CASGLLGAEAFF. CDR3 DNA: TGTGCCAGCGGCTTACTGGGGGCTGAAGCTTTCTTT. Using reference TRBV13 and TRBJ1-1 for the parts outside the CDR3, the full variable domain is AAGVIQSPRHLIKEKRETATLKCYPIPRHDTVYWYQQGPGQDPQFLISFYEKMQSDKGSIPDRFSAQQFSDYHSELNMSSLELGDSALYFCASGLLGAEAFFGQGTRLTVV.

This chain uses TRBV6-1 with TRBJ2-7, with D possibly being TRBD2 (5 bases). CDR1 is MNHNS and CDR2 is SASEGT in the germline V gene. This CDR3 is built from 14 residues. Trimming stripped 5 bases from V and 6 bases from J, with 17 bases between. CDR3 nucleotides: TGTGCCAGCAGTTATTATGGGAGCCGCGGCGAGCAGTACTTC. This encodes CASSYYGSRGEQYF.

This clonotype is medium-sized. The rearrangement uses TRBV27 and TRBJ1-1; no clear D. CDR3 length: 14 residues. Germline lookup yields CDR1 MNHEY and CDR2 SMNVEV (reference sequence). Between the trimmed V and J ends, which lost 2 bases and 0 bases, there was a span of 7 bases. The CDR3 DNA follows: TGTGCCAGCAGTTTAATAGGTATGAACACTGAAGCTTTCTTT. It specifies CASSLIGMNTEAFF.

The chain couples TRBV4-2 to TRBJ1-4; maybe TRBD1 (6 bases). Per the germline V gene, CDR1 is LGHNA and CDR2 is YNFKEQ. Between the trimmed V and J ends, which lost 0 bases and 7 bases, there was a span of 12 bases. The CDR3 is 15 residues long. CDR3 region: CASSQDPRQAEKLFF. CDR3 nucleotide sequence: TGTGCCAGCAGCCAAGACCCACGACAGGCTGAAAAACTGTTTTTT.

The chain combines TRBV19 with TRBJ2-7; TRBD1 agrees at 7 bases. The CDR3 is 13 residues long. The germline V gene encodes CDR1 LNHDA and CDR2 SQIVND (reference sequence). Trimming took 6 bases from V and 2 from J; bases not matched to a gene: 4. The CDR3 protein is CASSHRGTYEQYF. CDR3 sequence (DNA): TGTGCCAGTAGCCACAGGGGCACCTACGAGCAGTACTTC.

The chain couples TRBV19 to TRBJ2-4; 15 bases fit TRBD2. V trimming: 3 bases; J trimming: 5 bases; junction bases outside the gene matches: 5. The CDR3 loop spans 17 amino acids. Germline V gives CDR1 LNHDA, CDR2 SQIVND (reference sequence). The chain's CDR3 is CASSIGGLAGGENIQYF. The CDR3, as DNA: TGTGCCAGTAGTATCGGGGGACTAGCGGGAGGAGAAAACATTCAGTACTTC.

The chain links TRBV18 to TRBJ1-1, with D maybe TRBD1 (6 bases). Trimming pared 4 bases from V and 8 bases from J, leaving 32 bases between. The CDR3 has 19 amino acids. CDR1 KGHSH and CDR2 LQKENI come from the germline V gene. The CDR3: CASSLIALKTRGAHPEAFF. The CDR3 DNA sequence: TGTGCCAGCTCACTGATCGCACTAAAAACTCGGGGGGCGCATCCCGAAGCTTTCTTT.

There are a few counts of this clonotype. This chain connects TRBV11-2 to TRBJ1-2, with 8 bases that match TRBD1. CDR3 size: 15 residues. Trimming at V came to 7 bases and at J to 8 bases, leaving 15 bases not matched to a gene. Germline V gives CDR1 SGHAT, CDR2 FQNNGV. The CDR3 region is CASTLGAGGAGGYTF. The CDR3 region has the DNA TGTGCCAGCACCCTGGGGGCAGGGGGCGCGGGAGGCTACACCTTC.